This T cell receptor beta chain was captured by sequencing in a study of OX40 agonist ivuxolimab in advanced cancers. Assay used: immunoSEQ multiplex PCR; TCRdb lists only in-frame clones, some missing. Altogether about 36,000 clones are present, 65% to 85% being singletons, with the ten largest covering around 10%. V was cut by 5 bases and J by 2 bases, with 13 bases left in between. Germline V gives CDR1 MNHEY, CDR2 SVGAGI. This CDR3 has 14 residues. The sample in question was CD4+ or CD8+ T cells sorted from blood, obtained in a trial of the OX40 agonist ivuxolimab. This chain joins TRBV6-5 and TRBJ2-7; D remains unclear. The TCR originated in an adult with an advanced solid tumor such as melanoma, head and neck, liver or kidney cancer. The CDR3 reads CASSATLVAYEQYF. CDR3 in DNA: TGTGCCAGCAGTGCGACACTGGTGGCCTACGAGCAGTACTTC.